The subject of this entry is one T cell receptor (beta chain). These data originate in a study of blood T cell repertoires in COVID-19. This CDR3 is built from 16 residues. Germline loops: CDR1 SGHNT, CDR2 YYREEE (reference sequence). V shed 4 bases and J 8 bases; nucleotides not matched to a gene: 14. Participants, roughly 18 to 90 years old, spanned around 25 US areas. Participant reports of clinical history set cohort assignment. How the authors handled the data: Reference gene primer amplification gave estimated nucleated cell counts. The table came from immunoSEQ multiplex PCR; TCRdb's copy has only in-frame clones and leaves some out. That table supplies the V and J calls and clone size; D and trimming were determined from the DNA. This table has about 170,000 clones, around 80% appearing once.

The sequencing input was PBMCs or T cells enriched from blood (not recorded which). The chain joins TRBV5-4 to TRBJ1-4, with 7 nucleotides matching TRBD1. This TCR was recovered from a woman in her 70s in a cohort exposed to, infected with or recovered from COVID-19 (not recorded which). For the CDR3, the DNA is TGTGCCAGCAGCGCTGGGACAGTCCGGACGGGGGAAAAACTGTTTTTT. Amino acids: CASSAGTVRTGEKLFF.